A selection of T cell receptor beta chains follows, all from one sample in a study of T-cell reconstitution after alpha-beta-depleted transplantation in children. A single record per CDR3 protein comes from TCRdb applying MiXCR to the PCR reads. The sample contains almost 500,000 distinct CDR3 sequences, about an eighth of which appear only once. Specimen: PBMCs from the stem cell graft donor, collected from the stem cell graft. Source of these receptors: a human donor who donated a stem cell graft to a child with combined immunodeficiency. Each CDR3 is given with its conserved first and last residue. Fields, in order: D gene, V gene, J gene, clone size, CDR3 DNA, CDR3 protein. D genes are given only for firm matches. Expanded clones are given a class, and other clones once, few, many or no size at all.

>TRBD1|TRBV4-3|TRBJ2-3|many
TGCGCCAGCAGCCAAGAGAAGGGACAGCCGCAGTATTTT
CASSQEKGQPQYF
>.|TRBV5-1|TRBJ2-3|many
TGCGCCAGCAGCTCCTCCGTAGGGGGCACAGATACGCAGTATTTT
CASSSSVGGTDTQYF
>.|TRBV27|TRBJ1-1|.
TGTGCCAGCAGTTTTACCCGGTGGACTGAAGCTTTCTTT
CASSFTRWTEAFF
>TRBD1|TRBV24-1|TRBJ2-7|many
TGTGCCACCGCAACAGGGGCCCCCTACGAGCAGTACTTC
CATATGAPYEQYF
>.|TRBV28|TRBJ2-6|many
TGTGCCAGCAGATCCGTGTTGGGGTACTCTGGGGCCAACGTCCTGACTTTC
CASRSVLGYSGANVLTF
>.|TRBV7-8|TRBJ2-3|few
TGTGCCAGCAGCTTAGCGGTGAAAGATACGCAGTATTTT
CASSLAVKDTQYF
>TRBD1|TRBV29-1|TRBJ2-5|.
TGCAGCGTTCGCAAAGGACAGGGTGAGGAGACCCAGTACTTC
CSVRKGQGEETQYF
>TRBD2|TRBV24-1|TRBJ2-1|few
TGTGCCACCAGTGGACCTGTAGCGGGGTCGAGCTCCTACAATGAGCAGTTCTTC
CATSGPVAGSSSYNEQFF
>TRBD2|TRBV12-3/TRBV12-4|TRBJ2-1|few
TGTGCCAGCAGACGTCATATTAGCGGGAGGGGGGATGAGCAGTTCTTC
CASRRHISGRGDEQFF
>.|TRBV29-1|TRBJ2-2|.
TGCAGCGTTCAAACTAACACCGGGGAGCTGTTTTTT
CSVQTNTGELFF
>.|TRBV9|TRBJ2-7|.
TGTGCCAGCAGCTCGGGGGCATTTCCCTACGAGCAGTACTTC
CASSSGAFPYEQYF
>.|TRBV7-9|TRBJ1-5|.
TGTGCCAGCAGCTCGGGACGGAGCAATCAGCCCCAGCATTTT
CASSSGRSNQPQHF
>.|TRBV9|TRBJ2-2|few
TGTGCCAGCAGCGTAGGTGTCAGGGCGAACACCGGGGAGCTGTTTTTT
CASSVGVRANTGELFF
>.|TRBV4-2|TRBJ2-3|few
TGTGCCAGCAGCCAAAAGGGACTTCCCACAGATACGCAGTATTTT
CASSQKGLPTDTQYF
>.|TRBV3-1|TRBJ2-1|few
TGTGCCAGCAGCCAACTATCAAGTTTATACAATGAGCAGTTCTTC
CASSQLSSLYNEQFF
>TRBD2|TRBV3-1|TRBJ2-7|.
TGTGCCAGCAGCCAAGCTAGCGGGAGGGCCTACGAGCAGTACTTC
CASSQASGRAYEQYF
>.|TRBV5-1|TRBJ2-5|few
TGCGCCAGCAGCTTGGAGCCCCTACAGGGAAACCGGGGGACCCAGTACTTC
CASSLEPLQGNRGTQYF
>TRBD2|TRBV7-2|TRBJ2-3|many
TGTGCCAGCAGCCTAATCGGACTAGCGACAGATACGCAGTATTTT
CASSLIGLATDTQYF
>TRBD1|TRBV20-1|TRBJ2-7|.
TGCAGTGCTATGACAGGGGGGAGCTCCTACGAGCAGTACTTC
CSAMTGGSSYEQYF
>.|TRBV10-3|TRBJ1-2|many
TGTGCCATCAGTGACGGAGGGGGCTATGGCTACACCTTC
CAISDGGGYGYTF
>.|TRBV6-2/TRBV6-3|TRBJ2-2|.
TGTGCCAGTACGAGGACCCGGTCCGGGGAGCTGTTTTTT
CASTRTRSGELFF
>.|TRBV4-3|TRBJ2-2|.
TGCGCCAGCAGCCAGTACAGGGTTCTTACCGGGGAGCTGTTTTTT
CASSQYRVLTGELFF
>TRBD1|TRBV5-5|TRBJ1-6|few
TGTGCCAGCAGCTTACAGGGGGCGCATGCACCCCTCCACTTT
CASSLQGAHAPLHF
>.|TRBV5-5|TRBJ2-1|many
TGTGCCAGCAGCTTAGTAAGTCACAATGAGCAGTTCTTC
CASSLVSHNEQFF
>.|TRBV7-9|TRBJ1-4|.
TGTGCCAGCAGCTTGCTAGGGTTTGAAAAACTGTTTTTT
CASSLLGFEKLFF
>TRBD1|TRBV12-3/TRBV12-4|TRBJ1-2|few
TGTGCCAGCACCCCAGGGGGCCACTATGGCTACACCTTC
CASTPGGHYGYTF
>TRBD2|TRBV5-1|TRBJ2-1|.
TGCGCCAGCAGCTTTAGCGGGAGGGGCAACAATGAGCAGTTCTTC
CASSFSGRGNNEQFF
>TRBD1|TRBV12-3/TRBV12-4|TRBJ2-2|many
TGTGCCAGCAGCACAGGGGGCGGCGGGGAGCTGTTTTTT
CASSTGGGGELFF
>.|TRBV25-1|TRBJ2-2|.
TGTGCCAGCAGTGAATTTGGCCCCCGCACCGGGGAGCTGTTTTTT
CASSEFGPRTGELFF
>.|TRBV7-8|TRBJ2-7|many
TGTGCCAGCAGCTTATACCTGACCGGGCACGAGCAGTACTTC
CASSLYLTGHEQYF
>.|TRBV28|TRBJ2-3|many
TGTGCCAGCAGTTTCGGGTATAGCACAGATACGCAGTATTTT
CASSFGYSTDTQYF
>TRBD2|TRBV11-1|TRBJ2-3|.
TGTGCCAGCAGCCCCCTCCCGGTGGCTAGCGGGGGGCCAGATACGCAGTATTTT
CASSPLPVASGGPDTQYF
>TRBD1|TRBV12-3/TRBV12-4|TRBJ1-1|.
TGTGCCAGCAGTCCCCGGGACAGGGTCGTTGGTTTGAGCACTGAAGCTTTCTTT
CASSPRDRVVGLSTEAFF
>.|TRBV6-2/TRBV6-3|TRBJ2-1|once
TGTGCCAGCAGTTACGGAGTTGAGCAGTTCTTC
CASSYGVEQFF
>TRBD1|TRBV7-6|TRBJ2-7|few
TGTGCCAGCAGCGCACCCTACAAGGGGGCTGGAAACGAGCAGTACTTC
CASSAPYKGAGNEQYF